One sample yielded the 4 T cell receptor beta chains listed below, sequenced in a study of CD8 T cells in ankylosing spondylitis. TCRdb reprocessed the 5' RACE reads with MiXCR, giving one entry per CDR3 protein. The sample contains 100,000 to 150,000 distinct CDR3 sequences, about 10% of which appear only once. Sequenced input: blood, either unsorted or a sorted T cell fraction (not recorded which). These receptors were taken from a female donor with ankylosing spondylitis or in good health (not recorded which).

The CDR3 here is CASSPPGLAEFF. Here the CDR3 DNA reads TGTGCCAGCAGCCCTCCGGGTCTAGCTGAGTTCTTC. This rearrangement joins TRBV6-2 or TRBV6-3 to TRBJ2-1, with D possibly TRBD2 on 5 matching bases. The CDR3 runs 12 residues. Germline-derived CDR1 and CDR2 are MNHEY and SVGEGT. V lost 6 bases and J lost 14, with 17 bases in between.

This clonotype was seen just once. A much larger clone lies a single base off, so this may be a read error. This chain uses TRBV28 with TRBJ2-5; unclear D gene. This CDR3 contains 15 residues. The germline CDR1 and CDR2 sequences are MDHEN and SYDVKM. CDR3 residues: CASRISFRAQETQCF. As DNA, the CDR3 is TGTGCCAGCAGAATTAGCTTTCGAGCACAAGAGACCCAGTGCTTC.

The sample holds many counts of this clonotype. V usage is TRBV20-1 and J usage is TRBJ1-1; 7 nucleotides align to TRBD1. The V and J ends lost 5 bases and 5 bases, in that order; junction bases with no gene match: 14. Germline V gene data show CDR1 as DFQATT and CDR2 as SNEGSKA (reference sequence). CDR3 length: 15 amino acids. As DNA, the CDR3 is TGCAGTGCTCCCAGAGCCCCGACAGGGAGAACTGAAGCTTTCTTT. Its protein is CSAPRAPTGRTEAFF.

This clonotype was counted many times. The gene calls are TRBV27 and TRBJ1-2; D possibly corresponds to TRBD1 (5 bases). The CDR3 has 15 amino acids. The V gene's germline CDR1 is MNHEY and CDR2 SMNVEV (reference sequence). V lost 2 bases and J 0 bases, leaving 10 bases between the germline ends. Here the CDR3 reads CASSLEGFSNYGYTF. The CDR3 DNA reads as TGTGCCAGCAGTTTAGAGGGGTTCTCTAACTATGGCTACACCTTC.